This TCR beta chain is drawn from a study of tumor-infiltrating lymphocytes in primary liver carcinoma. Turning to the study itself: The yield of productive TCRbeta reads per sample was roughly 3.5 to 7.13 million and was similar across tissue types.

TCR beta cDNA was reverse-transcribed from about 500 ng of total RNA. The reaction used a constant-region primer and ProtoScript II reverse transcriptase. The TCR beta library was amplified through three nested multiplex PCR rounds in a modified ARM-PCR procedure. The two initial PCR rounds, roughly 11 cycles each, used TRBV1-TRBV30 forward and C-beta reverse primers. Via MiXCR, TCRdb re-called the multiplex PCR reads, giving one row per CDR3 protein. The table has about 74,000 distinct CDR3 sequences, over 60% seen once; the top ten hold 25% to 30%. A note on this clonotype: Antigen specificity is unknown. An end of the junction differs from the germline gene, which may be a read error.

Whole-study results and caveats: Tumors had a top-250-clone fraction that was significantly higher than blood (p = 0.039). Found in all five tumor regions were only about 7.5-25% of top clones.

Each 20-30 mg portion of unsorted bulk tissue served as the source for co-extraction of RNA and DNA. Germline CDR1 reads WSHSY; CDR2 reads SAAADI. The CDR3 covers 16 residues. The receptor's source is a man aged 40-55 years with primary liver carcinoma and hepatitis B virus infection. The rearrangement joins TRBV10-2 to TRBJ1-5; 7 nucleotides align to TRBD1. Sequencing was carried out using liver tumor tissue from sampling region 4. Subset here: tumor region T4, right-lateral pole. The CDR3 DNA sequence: TGCTCCAGTACCCGTTCGCTACAGGGGAACTATCAGCCCCAGCATTTT. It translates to CSSTRSLQGNYQPQHF.